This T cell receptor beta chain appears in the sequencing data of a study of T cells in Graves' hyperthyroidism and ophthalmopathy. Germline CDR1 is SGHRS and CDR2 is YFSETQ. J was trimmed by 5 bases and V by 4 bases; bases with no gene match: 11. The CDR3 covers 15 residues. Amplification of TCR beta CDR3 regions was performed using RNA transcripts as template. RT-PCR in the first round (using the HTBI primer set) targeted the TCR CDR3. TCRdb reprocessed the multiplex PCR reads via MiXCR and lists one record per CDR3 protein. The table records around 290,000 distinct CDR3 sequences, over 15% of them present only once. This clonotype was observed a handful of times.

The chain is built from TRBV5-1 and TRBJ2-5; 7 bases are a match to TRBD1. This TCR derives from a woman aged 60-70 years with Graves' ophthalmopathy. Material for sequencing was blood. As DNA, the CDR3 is TGCGCCAGCAGCCATACAGGGGTCCCAAGGGAGACCCAGTACTTC. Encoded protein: CASSHTGVPRETQYF.